Following are 19 T cell receptor beta chains from one sample sequenced in a study of T cells after posttransplantation cyclophosphamide. Sampled 1 year posttransplant, controls received myeloablative marrow transplants, methotrexate and a calcineurin inhibitor. Repertoires were generated with immunoSEQ multiplex PCR, while TCRdb's copy carries only in-frame clones and drops some. The data contain some 5,000 clones, 82% of them singletons. The starting material was PBMCs, obtained after an allogeneic stem cell transplant with a calcineurin inhibitor and methotrexate. These receptors were taken from a male patient aged 40 to 55 who received an allogeneic stem cell transplant from an unrelated donor, was CMV-positive, and had chronic GVHD only. The graft donor may be the source of some T cells.

The chain uses TRBV9 and TRBJ2-6; no reliable D call. V was clipped by 0 bases and J by 1 base, with 5 bases between them. CDR1 and CDR2 (germline): SGDLS, YYNGEE. The CDR3 contains 15 residues. In DNA, the CDR3 is TGTGCCAGCAGCGTAGGCCTATCTGGGGCCAACGTCCTGACTTTC. Protein sequence: CASSVGLSGANVLTF.

The chain employs TRBV11-2 and TRBJ2-7; 7 nucleotides line up with TRBD1. J lost 2 bases, V lost 0 bases, and 1 base had no gene match. From germline, CDR1 is SGHAT and CDR2 FQNNGV. This CDR3 has 14 amino acids. CDR3 region: CASSLDRGTYEQYF. For the CDR3, the DNA is TGTGCCAGCAGCTTAGACAGGGGGACCTACGAGCAGTACTTC.

The J gene is TRBJ1-4, the V gene TRBV2; 10 nucleotides match TRBD1. CDR1 and CDR2 from the germline V gene are SNHLY and FYNNEI. V shed 8 bases and J 4 bases; nucleotides not matched to a gene: 13. The CDR3 length is 17 residues. The CDR3: CASLPPADRGSNEKLFF. The DNA of the CDR3 is TGTGCCAGCCTGCCCCCCGCGGACAGGGGGAGTAATGAAAAACTGTTTTTT.

This chain uses TRBV5-6 with TRBJ2-7, with D maybe TRBD2 (6 bases). Germline V gene data show CDR1 as SGHDT and CDR2 as YYEEEE. The CDR3 runs 14 residues. V shed 4 bases and J shed 2 bases, with 13 bases lying between them. The CDR3 region has the DNA TGTGCCAGCAGCAACCGGGAGTCCCCCTACGAGCAGTACTTC. This encodes CASSNRESPYEQYF. The full variable domain, in which reference TRBV5-6 and TRBJ2-7 provide the parts outside the CDR3, is DAGVTQSPTHLIKTRGQQVTLRCSPKSGHDTVSWYQQALGQGPQFIFQYYEEEERQRGNFPDRFSGHQFPNYSSELNVNALLLGDSALYLCASSNRESPYEQYFGPGTRLTVT.

The V and J genes are TRBV30 and TRBJ2-3; D gene uncertain. Germline loops: CDR1 GTSNPN, CDR2 SVGIG (reference sequence). Trimming took 3 bases from V and 6 from J, leaving 10 bases between them. The CDR3 length is 12 residues. The CDR3 spells CAWRPPGDTQYF. In nucleotides, the CDR3 is TGTGCCTGGAGGCCCCCAGGCGATACGCAGTATTTT.

This clone was seen a single time. This rearrangement joins TRBV5-6 to TRBJ2-7; D gene uncertain. With 4 bases removed from V and 2 bases from J, the gap between germline ends came to 16 bases. This CDR3 spans 15 amino acids. Germline V gene lookup returns CDR1 SGHDT and CDR2 YYEEEE. The CDR3 is CASSPPPSVAYEQYF. As DNA, the CDR3 is TGTGCCAGCAGCCCACCCCCCAGCGTAGCCTACGAGCAGTACTTC.

V usage is TRBV11-2 and J usage is TRBJ2-7; 10 nucleotides agree with TRBD2. Germline V gene data show CDR1 as SGHAT and CDR2 as FQNNGV. CDR3 length equals 16 residues. J was trimmed by 7 bases and V by 1 base; bases with no gene match: 10. CDR3 nucleotides: TGTGCCAGCAGCTTAGTGGGGTCTAGCGGGAGTTTTGAGCAGTACTTC. Residues: CASSLVGSSGSFEQYF.

This clone has a handful of counts. The chain recombines TRBV7-2 with TRBJ2-1; D is unclear. The CDR3 has 12 residues. From germline, CDR1 is SGHTA and CDR2 FQGNSA. V lost 1 base, J lost 5 bases, and 3 bases lay in between. The CDR3 region is CASSLDNNEQFF. For the CDR3, the DNA is TGTGCCAGCAGCTTAGACAACAATGAGCAGTTCTTC.

V gene TRBV19 combines with J gene TRBJ2-7; D is uncertain. The germline V and J ends were trimmed by 6 bases and 2 bases, with 14 bases remaining between them. Germline loops: CDR1 LNHDA, CDR2 SQIVND (reference sequence). The CDR3 contains 14 residues. The CDR3 nucleotides are TGTGCCAGTAGCGACACCTTCAGGACCTACGAGCAGTACTTC. The encoded protein is CASSDTFRTYEQYF.

This clone was counted only a few times. The gene calls are TRBV5-6 and TRBJ1-6, with TRBD1 matching 7 bases. Trimming cost V 1 base and J 12 bases; bases outside gene matches: 7. Germline lookup yields CDR1 SGHDT and CDR2 YYEEEE. There are 14 residues in the CDR3. CDR3 amino acids: CASSLRGHSGPLHF. For the CDR3, the DNA is TGTGCCAGCAGCTTGAGGGGGCACAGTGGACCCCTCCACTTT.

The chain recombines TRBV2 with TRBJ2-5, with TRBD1 matching over 8 bases. The germline CDR1 and CDR2 sequences are SNHLY and FYNNEI. This CDR3 is built from 15 residues. The ends lost 4 bases at V and 5 bases at J; junction bases unmatched: 9. The CDR3: CASSALGQVGETQYF. CDR3 DNA: TGTGCCAGCAGTGCCTTGGGACAGGTTGGGGAGACCCAGTACTTC.

V gene TRBV19 combines with J gene TRBJ1-2, with 10 bases fitting TRBD1. CDR3 length: 15 residues. Trimming removed 3 bases from V and 7 bases from J; junction bases left unmatched: 8. Germline-derived CDR1 and CDR2 are LNHDA and SQIVND (reference sequence). The chain's CDR3 is CASSIMGQGPSGYTF. CDR3 sequence (DNA): TGTGCCAGTAGTATCATGGGACAGGGGCCCAGTGGCTACACCTTC.

The J gene is TRBJ2-1, the V gene TRBV5-1; tentatively, D is TRBD2 (5 bases). The CDR3 spans 16 residues. Looked up from germline, CDR1 is SGHRS and CDR2 is YFSETQ. Trimming pared 4 bases from V and 1 base from J, leaving 15 bases between. The CDR3 DNA sequence: TGCGCCAGCAGCGTTCCGGGAACTCGATCCTACAATGAGCAGTTCTTC. Amino acids: CASSVPGTRSYNEQFF.

This clone appeared a single time. The chain carries TRBV9 and TRBJ2-3, with a possible D match to TRBD2 (7 bases). Germline V lookup: CDR1 SGDLS, CDR2 YYNGEE. The V gene lost 0 bases and the J gene lost 4 bases, with 9 bases spanning the gap. The CDR3 contains 14 residues. The CDR3 loop is CASSVAGGPDTQYF. CDR3 sequence (DNA): TGTGCCAGCAGCGTAGCGGGGGGCCCAGATACGCAGTATTTT.

The V and J genes are TRBV29-1 and TRBJ1-1; no clear D. Trimming took 1 base from V and 1 from J, leaving 7 bases between them. Germline lookup yields CDR1 SQVTM and CDR2 ANQGSEA. The CDR3 loop spans 13 amino acids. CDR3 DNA: TGCAGCGTTGAAGGAGGCTGGAACACTGAAGCTTTCTTT. Translating it yields CSVEGGWNTEAFF.

The J gene is TRBJ2-2, the V gene TRBV29-1; perhaps TRBD1 as D (5 bases). Germline CDR1 and CDR2: SQVTM and ANQGSEA. Trimming removed 4 bases at V and 7 bases at J, with 10 bases between. The length of the CDR3 is 12 residues. CDR3 bases: TGCAGCGTTGGACAGAGTCTCGGGGAGCTGTTTTTT. This sequence encodes CSVGQSLGELFF.

The chain joins TRBV6-5 to TRBJ1-4; D is undetermined. Germline-derived CDR1 and CDR2 are MNHEY and SVGAGI. V lost 0 bases and J 7 bases, leaving 9 bases between the germline ends. There are 14 residues in the CDR3. The CDR3 spells CASSYSHSIEKLFF. DNA for the CDR3: TGTGCCAGCAGTTACTCCCATAGCATTGAAAAACTGTTTTTT.

This clone ranks as medium-sized. V and J are TRBV5-4 and TRBJ1-1; perhaps TRBD1 as D (5 bases). CDR1 and CDR2 (germline): SGHNT, YYREEE (reference sequence). The CDR3 totals 11 residues. V was clipped by 2 bases and J by 8 bases, with 7 bases between them. The CDR3 protein is CASSFGGEAFF. CDR3 nucleotide sequence: TGTGCCAGCAGCTTTGGGGGGGAAGCTTTCTTT.

This clone has more than one count but fewer than ten. At one end the junction does not follow the germline gene, possibly because of a read error. J is TRBJ1-4 and V is TRBV18; TRBD1 is a possible D gene (6 bases). Germline V gene data show CDR1 as KGHSH and CDR2 as LQKENI. This CDR3 contains 15 residues. CDR3 loop: CASTPNRAANEKLFF. CDR3 sequence (DNA): TGTGCCAGCACACCCAACAGGGCCGCTAATGAAAAACTGTTTTTT.